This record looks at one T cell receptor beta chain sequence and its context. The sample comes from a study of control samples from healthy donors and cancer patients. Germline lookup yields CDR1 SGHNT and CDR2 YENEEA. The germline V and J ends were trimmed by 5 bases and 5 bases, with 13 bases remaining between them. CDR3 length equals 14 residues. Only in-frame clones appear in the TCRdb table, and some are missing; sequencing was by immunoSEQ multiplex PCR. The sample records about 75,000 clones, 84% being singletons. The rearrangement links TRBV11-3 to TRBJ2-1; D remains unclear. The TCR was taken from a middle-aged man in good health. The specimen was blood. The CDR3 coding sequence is TGTGCCAGCAGCCCTCTGCGGTCCAACAATGAGCAGTTCTTC. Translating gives CASSPLRSNNEQFF.